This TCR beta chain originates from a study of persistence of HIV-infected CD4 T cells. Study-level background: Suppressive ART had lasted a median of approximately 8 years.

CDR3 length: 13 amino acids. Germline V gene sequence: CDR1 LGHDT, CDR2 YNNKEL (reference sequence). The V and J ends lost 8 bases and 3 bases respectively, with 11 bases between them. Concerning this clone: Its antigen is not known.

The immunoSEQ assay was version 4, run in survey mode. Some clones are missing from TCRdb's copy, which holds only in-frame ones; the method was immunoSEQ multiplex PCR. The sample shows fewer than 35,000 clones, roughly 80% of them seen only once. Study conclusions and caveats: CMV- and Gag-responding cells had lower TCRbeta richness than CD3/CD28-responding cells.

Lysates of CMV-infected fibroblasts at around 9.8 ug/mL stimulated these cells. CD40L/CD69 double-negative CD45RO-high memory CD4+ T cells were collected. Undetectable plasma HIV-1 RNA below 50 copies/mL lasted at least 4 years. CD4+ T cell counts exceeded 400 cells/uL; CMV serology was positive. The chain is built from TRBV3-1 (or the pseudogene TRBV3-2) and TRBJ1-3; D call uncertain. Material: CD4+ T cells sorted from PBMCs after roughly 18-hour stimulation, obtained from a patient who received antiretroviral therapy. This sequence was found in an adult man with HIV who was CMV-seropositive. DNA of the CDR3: TGTGCCAGCGCTCCTTTAAGTGGAAACACCATATATTTT. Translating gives CASAPLSGNTIYF.